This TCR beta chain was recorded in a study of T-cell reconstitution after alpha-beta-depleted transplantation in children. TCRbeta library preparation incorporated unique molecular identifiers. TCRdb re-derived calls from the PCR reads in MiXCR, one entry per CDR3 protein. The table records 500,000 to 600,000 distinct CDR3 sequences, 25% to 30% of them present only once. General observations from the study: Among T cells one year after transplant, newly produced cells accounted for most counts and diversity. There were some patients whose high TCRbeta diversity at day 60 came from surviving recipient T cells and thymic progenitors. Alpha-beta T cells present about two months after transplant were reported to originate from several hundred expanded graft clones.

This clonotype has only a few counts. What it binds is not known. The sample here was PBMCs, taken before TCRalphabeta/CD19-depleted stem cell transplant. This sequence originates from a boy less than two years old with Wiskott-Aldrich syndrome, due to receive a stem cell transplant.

CDR3 loop: CASSQGTGPTYEQYF. CDR3 bases: TGCGCCAGCAGCCAAGGGACAGGGCCAACCTACGAGCAGTACTTC. This chain links TRBV5-1 with TRBJ2-7; 9 nucleotides align to TRBD1. CDR1 and CDR2 from the germline V gene are SGHRS and YFSETQ. V gave up 4 bases and J gave up 2 bases; unmatched junction bases: 7. CDR3 size: 15 residues.